The 21 T cell receptor beta chains in this list originate from one sample, sequenced in a study of OX40 agonist ivuxolimab in advanced cancers. Using immunoSEQ multiplex PCR, the repertoire was profiled, and TCRdb retains in-frame clones only, with some absent. The sample shows some 43,000 clones, roughly 89% of them seen only once. Here the sequenced sample was CD4+ or CD8+ T cells sorted from blood, taken in a trial of the OX40 agonist ivuxolimab. These receptors were obtained from an adult with an advanced solid tumor such as melanoma, head and neck, liver or kidney cancer.

The rearrangement uses TRBV15 and TRBJ1-1, with D perhaps TRBD1 (6 bases). Trimming took off 3 bases at V and 5 bases at J, with 13 bases between the two ends. This CDR3 has 14 amino acids. From germline, CDR1 is LNHNV and CDR2 YYDKDF (reference sequence). In nucleotides, the CDR3 is TGTGCCACCAGCAGTACAGGGAAAGGGACTGAAGCTTTCTTT. Protein sequence: CATSSTGKGTEAFF.

The rearrangement uses TRBV13 and TRBJ2-5, with TRBD2 matching 7 bases. The J call may be in error: the DNA end matches TRBJ2-7 better. The CDR3 is 14 residues long. The V gene's germline CDR1 is PRHDT and CDR2 FYEKMQ (reference sequence). The CDR3 spells CASSSSSGYYEQYF. The DNA for the CDR3 is TGTGCCAGCAGCTCCTCTAGCGGCTACTACGAGCAGTACTTC.

The genes are TRBV6-5 and TRBJ2-3, with D hard to call. V lost 3 bases, J lost 0 bases, and 10 bases lay in between. Germline CDR1 is MNHEY and CDR2 is SVGAGI. This CDR3 is 15 amino acids long. Written as DNA, the CDR3 is TGTGCCAGCAGTTATGTCCTATCTAGCACAGATACGCAGTATTTT. Translation gives CASSYVLSSTDTQYF.

The CDR3 is CASNLGGSSTDTQYF. In DNA, the CDR3 is TGTGCCAGCAACCTTGGAGGCAGTAGCACAGATACGCAGTATTTT. V and J are TRBV7-3 and TRBJ2-3; possible D gene TRBD2, 5 bases. Deletions cut 7 bases from V and 0 bases from J, with 14 bases between. This CDR3 region has 15 residues. Germline V gene sequence: CDR1 SGHTA, CDR2 FQGTGA.

The chain uses TRBV6-6 and TRBJ2-7; D is perhaps TRBD1 or TRBD2 (5 bases each). The V and J ends lost 8 bases and 0 bases respectively, with 17 bases between them. Germline V CDR1 and CDR2: MNHNY, SVGAGI (reference sequence). The CDR3 extends over 15 amino acids. CDR3 residues: CASHTPGTNSYEQYF. CDR3 sequence (DNA): TGTGCCAGCCACACCCCTGGGACGAACTCCTACGAGCAGTACTTC.

This chain joins TRBV6-5 and TRBJ1-4; unclear D gene. CDR3 length: 15 amino acids. From germline, CDR1 is MNHEY and CDR2 SVGAGI. Trimming removed 7 bases from V and 0 bases from J, with 12 bases in between. CDR3 in DNA: TGTGCCAGCACCCTTACACCCGCAACTAATGAAAAACTGTTTTTT. Translated: CASTLTPATNEKLFF.

The chain joins TRBV9 to TRBJ2-7; weak D call: TRBD2 (6 bases). Germline CDR1 SGDLS, CDR2 YYNGEE. The CDR3 runs 15 residues. V lost 3 bases and J 2 bases, leaving 15 bases between the germline ends. CDR3 sequence: CASSDGDSETYEQYF. The CDR3 DNA follows: TGTGCCAGCAGCGATGGGGACTCGGAGACCTACGAGCAGTACTTC. Filled out from reference TRBV9 and TRBJ2-7, the complete variable domain reads DSGVTQTPKHLITATGQRVTLRCSPRSGDLSVYWYQQSLDQGLQFLIQYYNGEERAKGNILERFSAQQFPDLHSELNLSSLELGDSALYFCASSDGDSETYEQYFGPGTRLTVT.

The chain employs TRBV7-8 and TRBJ1-3; D is perhaps TRBD1 (6 bases). With 3 bases removed from V and 4 bases from J, the gap between germline ends came to 13 bases. Germline V lookup: CDR1 SGHVS, CDR2 FQNEAQ. The CDR3 has 15 residues. Written as DNA, the CDR3 is TGTGCCAGCAGCTTTACAGGGATCTCCGGAAACACCATATATTTT. Translation: CASSFTGISGNTIYF.

The V call is TRBV4-3, the J call TRBJ2-6; D remains unclear. V lost 0 bases and J lost 4, with 7 bases in between. Germline V gene lookup returns CDR1 LGHNA and CDR2 YSLEER. This CDR3 region has 15 residues. The CDR3 DNA follows: TGCGCCAGCAGCCAAGATAGCCTCGGGGCCAACGTCCTGACTTTC. Translated, it gives CASSQDSLGANVLTF.

The chain uses TRBV6-5 and TRBJ1-2; D uncertain. The CDR3 is 13 residues long. V gave up 2 bases and J gave up 5 bases, with 9 bases separating them. Germline V gives CDR1 MNHEY, CDR2 SVGAGI. The CDR3 DNA sequence: TGTGCCAGCAGTTACGGAACAGATTATGGCTACACCTTC. This translates into CASSYGTDYGYTF.

The gene calls are TRBV18 and TRBJ2-4, with TRBD2 matching 7 bases. V was pared by 3 bases and J by 0 bases, with 11 bases of the junction left unmatched. This CDR3 has 18 amino acids. Germline V CDR1 and CDR2: KGHSH, LQKENI. CDR3 bases: TGTGCCAGCTCACCCGGGGACTACCGGGGTCTAGCCAAAAACATTCAGTACTTC. It is translated as CASSPGDYRGLAKNIQYF.

The V call is TRBV6-4, the J call TRBJ1-3; D call uncertain. This CDR3 region has 11 residues. The germline V gene has CDR1 MRHNA and CDR2 SNTAGT. V was cut by 7 bases and J by 3 bases, with 4 bases left in between. CDR3 protein: CASTDGNTIYF. The CDR3 region has the DNA TGTGCCAGCACCGATGGAAACACCATATATTTT.

This chain connects TRBV18 to TRBJ1-1; no definite D call. The CDR3 is 14 residues long. V lost 3 bases and J 4 bases, leaving 12 bases between the germline ends. Germline V gene sequence: CDR1 KGHSH, CDR2 LQKENI. CDR3 nucleotide sequence: TGTGCCAGCTCACCCTCAGGCGTAGGCACTGAAGCTTTCTTT. Encoded protein: CASSPSGVGTEAFF.

This rearrangement joins TRBV13 to TRBJ2-7; 9 bases fit TRBD1. Germline V gene data show CDR1 as PRHDT and CDR2 as FYEKMQ (reference sequence). The length of the CDR3 is 13 residues. V shed 5 bases, J shed 4 bases, and the junction held 3 bases outside the gene matches. CDR3 nucleotide sequence: TGTGCCAGCAGCCGAGGACAGGGGTACGAGCAGTACTTC. Translated: CASSRGQGYEQYF.

CDR3 in DNA: TGTGCCAGCAGCCCTCCCGGACTGACGAACGGTGAAGCTTTCTTT. Amino acids: CASSPPGLTNGEAFF. This chain joins TRBV5-6 and TRBJ1-1; D gene unclear. V was pared by 4 bases and J by 7 bases, with 20 bases between. Germline V gene sequence: CDR1 SGHDT, CDR2 YYEEEE. The CDR3 has 15 amino acids.

The gene calls are TRBV13 and TRBJ2-7; D might be TRBD1 or TRBD2, each matching 6 bases. The germline gives CDR1 PRHDT, CDR2 FYEKMQ (reference sequence). The CDR3 covers 15 residues. V was trimmed by 5 bases and J by 6 bases, leaving 20 bases between them. CDR3 in amino acids: CASSPPLGGSSEQYF. CDR3 in DNA: TGTGCCAGCAGCCCACCTTTGGGGGGCTCGTCCGAGCAGTACTTC.

This rearrangement joins TRBV11-3 to TRBJ2-1; the D gene could be TRBD1 or TRBD2 (5 bases each). Trimming removed 2 bases from V and 7 bases from J, with 15 bases in between. The germline V gene encodes CDR1 SGHNT and CDR2 YENEEA. There are 15 residues in the CDR3. For the CDR3, the DNA is TGTGCCAGCAGCTTATATGGGGGTGGGGGTAATGAGCAGTTCTTC. This translates into CASSLYGGGGNEQFF.

The genes are TRBV7-3 and TRBJ2-1, with D hard to call. Looked up from germline, CDR1 is SGHTA and CDR2 is FQGTGA. The CDR3 covers 16 residues. V was clipped by 2 bases and J by 0 bases, with 11 bases between them. CDR3 loop: CASSLGSTSSYNEQFF. The CDR3 DNA reads as TGTGCCAGCAGCTTAGGTTCTACGAGCTCCTACAATGAGCAGTTCTTC.

A few counts support this clone. This chain uses TRBV7-6 with TRBJ1-2; D unresolved. The germline V and J ends were trimmed by 1 base and 14 bases, with 20 bases remaining between them. Germline V gene sequence: CDR1 SGHVS, CDR2 FNYEAQ. The CDR3 length is 14 residues. The CDR3 DNA follows: TGTGCCAGCAGCTTAGACGAATTGGTCGGAGCGCAAACCTTC. As protein: CASSLDELVGAQTF.

This clone occurred a few times. V usage is TRBV5-1 and J usage is TRBJ2-5, with D unresolved. The length of the CDR3 is 14 residues. Germline values: CDR1 SGHRS, CDR2 YFSETQ. V gave up 4 bases and J gave up 3 bases, with 13 bases separating them. CDR3 nucleotide sequence: TGCGCCAGCAGCCCCTTCTCCCCCAAAGAGACCCAGTACTTC. Amino acids: CASSPFSPKETQYF.

In its sample, this clone was seen once. The chain recombines TRBV30 with TRBJ1-1; D perhaps matches TRBD1 (5 bases). Germline-derived CDR1 and CDR2 are GTSNPN and SVGIG (reference sequence). The CDR3 runs to 14 residues. The ends were cut back, 0 bases at V and 0 bases at J, with 8 bases in the middle. The CDR3 nucleotides read TGTGCCTGGAGTGTACTAGGGGTGAACACTGAAGCTTTCTTT. Protein: CAWSVLGVNTEAFF.